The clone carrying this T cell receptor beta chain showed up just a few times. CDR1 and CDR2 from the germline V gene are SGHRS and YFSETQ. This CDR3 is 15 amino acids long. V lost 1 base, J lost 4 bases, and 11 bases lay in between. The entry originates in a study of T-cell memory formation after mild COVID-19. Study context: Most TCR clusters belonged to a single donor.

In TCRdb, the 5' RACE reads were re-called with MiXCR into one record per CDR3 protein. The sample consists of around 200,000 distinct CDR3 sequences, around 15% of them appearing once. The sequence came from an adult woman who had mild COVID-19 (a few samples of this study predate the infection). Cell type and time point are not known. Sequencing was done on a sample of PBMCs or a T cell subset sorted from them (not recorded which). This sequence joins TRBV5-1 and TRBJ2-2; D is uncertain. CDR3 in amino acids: CASSLRQPSTGELFF. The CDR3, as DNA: TGCGCCAGCAGCTTGAGGCAGCCGAGCACCGGGGAGCTGTTTTTT.